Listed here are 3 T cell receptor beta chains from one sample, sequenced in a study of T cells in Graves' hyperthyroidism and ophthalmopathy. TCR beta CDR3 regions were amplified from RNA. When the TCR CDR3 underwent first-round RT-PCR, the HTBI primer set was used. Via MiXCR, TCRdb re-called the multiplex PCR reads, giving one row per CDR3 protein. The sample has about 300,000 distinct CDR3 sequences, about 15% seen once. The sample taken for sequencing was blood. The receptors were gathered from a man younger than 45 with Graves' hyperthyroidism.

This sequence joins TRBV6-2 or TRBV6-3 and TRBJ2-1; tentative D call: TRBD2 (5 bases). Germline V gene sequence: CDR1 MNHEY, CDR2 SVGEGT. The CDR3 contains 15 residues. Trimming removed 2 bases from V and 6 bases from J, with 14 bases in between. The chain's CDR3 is CASSYATGTANEQFF. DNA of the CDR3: TGTGCCAGCAGTTACGCGACGGGAACTGCCAATGAGCAGTTCTTC.

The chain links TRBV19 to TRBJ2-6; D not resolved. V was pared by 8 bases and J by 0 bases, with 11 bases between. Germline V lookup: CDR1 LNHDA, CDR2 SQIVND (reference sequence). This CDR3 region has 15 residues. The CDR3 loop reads CASYSTPSGANVLTF. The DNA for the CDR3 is TGTGCCAGTTACAGCACCCCCTCTGGGGCCAACGTCCTGACTTTC.

CDR3 sequence reads: CSGGGNDEKLFF. DNA of the CDR3: TGCAGTGGGGGGGGCAATGATGAAAAACTGTTTTTT. The chain combines TRBV20-1 with TRBJ1-4; possible D gene TRBD1, 6 bases. The germline CDR1 and CDR2 sequences are DFQATT and SNEGSKA (reference sequence). The CDR3 totals 12 residues. Trimming shortened V by 7 bases and J by 6 bases, and 12 bases separated the two germline ends.